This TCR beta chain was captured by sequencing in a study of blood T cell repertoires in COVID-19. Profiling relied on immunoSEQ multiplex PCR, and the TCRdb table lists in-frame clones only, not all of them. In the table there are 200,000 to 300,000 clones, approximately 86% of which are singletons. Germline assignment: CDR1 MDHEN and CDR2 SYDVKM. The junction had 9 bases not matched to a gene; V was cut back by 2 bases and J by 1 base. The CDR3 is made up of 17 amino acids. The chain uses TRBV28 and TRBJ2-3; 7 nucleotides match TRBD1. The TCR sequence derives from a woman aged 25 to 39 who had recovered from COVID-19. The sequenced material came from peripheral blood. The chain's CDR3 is CASSLPVLGTGTDTQYF. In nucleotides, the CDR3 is TGTGCCAGCAGTTTACCGGTTTTAGGGACAGGCACAGATACGCAGTATTTT.